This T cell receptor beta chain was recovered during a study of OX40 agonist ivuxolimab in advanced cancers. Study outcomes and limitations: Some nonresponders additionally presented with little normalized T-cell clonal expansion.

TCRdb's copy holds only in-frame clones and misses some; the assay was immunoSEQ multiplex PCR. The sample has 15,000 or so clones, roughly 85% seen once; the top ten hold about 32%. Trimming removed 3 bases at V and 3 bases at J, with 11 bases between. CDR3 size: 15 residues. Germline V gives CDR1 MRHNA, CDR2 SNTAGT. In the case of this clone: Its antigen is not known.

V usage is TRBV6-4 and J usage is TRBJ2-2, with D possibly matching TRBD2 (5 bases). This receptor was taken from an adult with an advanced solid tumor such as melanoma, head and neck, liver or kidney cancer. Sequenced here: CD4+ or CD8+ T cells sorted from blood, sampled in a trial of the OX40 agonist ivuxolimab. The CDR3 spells CASSELAGYTGELFF. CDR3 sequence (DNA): TGTGCCAGCAGTGAACTCGCGGGTTACACCGGGGAGCTGTTTTTT.